Following are 22 T cell receptor beta chains from one sample sequenced in a study of PD-L1 blockade in urothelial cancer. The repertoire was sequenced with immunoSEQ multiplex PCR; TCRdb's copy has only in-frame clones and lacks some. In the table there are about 52,000 clones, around 77% of which are singletons. The source was PBMCs, collected around atezolizumab (anti-PD-L1) treatment. Receptor source: a man in his sixties or seventies with urothelial cancer.

The chain links TRBV5-3 to TRBJ2-4; D ambiguous. TRBV5-3 is assigned to the ORF class and has an uncertain function. The CDR3 spans 13 residues. The germline V and J ends were trimmed by 3 bases and 2 bases, with 6 bases remaining between them. The CDR3 DNA reads TGTGCCAGAAGCTCCGTATCCAAAAACATTCAGTACTTC. It codes for CARSSVSKNIQYF.

The CDR3 DNA reads as TGTGCCAGCAGCGTTTCGGTACTAGCGGGGCTAGACGAGCAGTACTTC. It is translated as CASSVSVLAGLDEQYF. This chain connects TRBV5-4 to TRBJ2-7; 10 nucleotides match TRBD2. Germline-derived CDR1 and CDR2 are SGHNT and YYREEE (reference sequence). J gave up 5 bases and V 4 bases, and 12 bases lay outside the gene matches. There are 16 residues in the CDR3.

The count of this clone is one. The genes are TRBV28 and TRBJ2-1; 8 bases are a match to TRBD2. With 6 bases clipped from V and 6 bases from J, the junction kept 10 bases outside the gene matches. The CDR3 loop spans 15 amino acids. The germline CDR1 and CDR2 sequences are MDHEN and SYDVKM. The CDR3 DNA sequence: TGTGCCAGCAGCGGAGCGGGGGCCAGGGCCAATGAGCAGTTCTTC. This sequence encodes CASSGAGARANEQFF.

The chain links TRBV6-5 to TRBJ1-4, with a tentative D call TRBD1 (6 bases). Trimming took off 6 bases at V and 2 bases at J, with 13 bases between the two ends. This CDR3 region has 15 residues. Germline CDR1 MNHEY, CDR2 SVGAGI. The CDR3 DNA reads as TGTGCCAGCAGACCCACAGGGCCTACTAATGAAAAACTGTTTTTT. Its translation is CASRPTGPTNEKLFF.

This clone was counted a few times. V is TRBV10-3 and J is TRBJ2-7, with no clear D. The CDR3 loop spans 16 amino acids. Trimming took 3 bases from V and 3 from J, leaving 18 bases between them. Germline CDR1 is ENHRY and CDR2 is SYGVKD. The CDR3 coding sequence is TGTGCCATCAGTGAAACGATGACCAGCGAAGACTACGAGCAGTACTTC. It codes for CAISETMTSEDYEQYF.

J is TRBJ1-1 and V is TRBV11-3, with D tentatively TRBD1 (5 bases). V lost 4 bases and J lost 2, with 8 bases in between. Germline CDR1 and CDR2: SGHNT and YENEEA. This CDR3 has 13 amino acids. The CDR3: CASSSDSNTEAFF. DNA for the CDR3: TGTGCCAGCAGCTCCGACAGTAACACTGAAGCTTTCTTT.

The rearrangement joins TRBV6-5 to TRBJ2-1; the match to TRBD2 covers 7 bases. V lost 0 bases to trimming and J lost 0 bases; unmatched junction nucleotides: 2. Germline V gene sequence: CDR1 MNHEY, CDR2 SVGAGI. The CDR3 loop spans 16 amino acids. The DNA of the CDR3 is TGTGCCAGCAGTTACTCAGGCGGGAGCTCCTACAATGAGCAGTTCTTC. This gives the protein CASSYSGGSSYNEQFF.

CDR3 sequence reads: CASSETGGNVYSPLHF. CDR3 coding DNA: TGTGCCAGTAGTGAGACAGGGGGCAATGTGTATTCACCCCTCCACTTT. The chain uses TRBV19 and TRBJ1-6, with 10 nucleotides matching TRBD1. Germline CDR1 reads LNHDA; CDR2 reads SQIVND (reference sequence). J lost 8 bases, V lost 5 bases, and 9 bases had no gene match. This CDR3 region has 16 residues.

This clone was counted between two and nine times. This chain links TRBV20-1 with TRBJ2-7, with 7 bases matching TRBD2. CDR3 length equals 11 residues. From germline, CDR1 is DFQATT and CDR2 SNEGSKA (reference sequence). V lost 4 bases to trimming and J lost 6 bases; unmatched junction nucleotides: 3. CDR3 nucleotides: TGCAGTGCTACAGGGAGGGGCGAGCAGTACTTC. As protein: CSATGRGEQYF.

In DNA form, the CDR3 reads TGTGCCAGTAGTATGGGGCATACGGGAAACACCATATATTTT. Its protein is CASSMGHTGNTIYF. The chain carries TRBV19 and TRBJ1-3; maybe TRBD1 (5 bases). Germline values: CDR1 LNHDA, CDR2 SQIVND (reference sequence). The V gene lost 3 bases and the J gene lost 4 bases, with 10 bases spanning the gap. This CDR3 has 14 amino acids.

This clone was counted between two and nine times. The CDR3: CASSVIGGSKDEQYF. The CDR3 DNA reads TGTGCCAGCAGCGTAATCGGCGGGAGCAAAGACGAGCAGTACTTC. The rearrangement links TRBV9 to TRBJ2-7; 7 nucleotides match TRBD2. V was pared by 1 base and J by 5 bases, with 9 bases of the junction left unmatched. CDR3 length: 15 amino acids. The germline gives CDR1 SGDLS, CDR2 YYNGEE.

The chain combines TRBV6-6 with TRBJ2-2; 8 bases line up with TRBD1. V lost 6 bases, J lost 0 bases, and 3 bases stayed unmatched. The germline CDR1 and CDR2 sequences are MNHNY and SVGAGI (reference sequence). This CDR3 region has 15 residues. The CDR3 region is CASSRDRTNTGELFF. The DNA of the CDR3 is TGTGCCAGCAGCCGGGACAGGACGAACACCGGGGAGCTGTTTTTT.

There are a few counts of this clone. The chain employs TRBV5-1 and TRBJ2-5, with a tentative D call TRBD1 (6 bases). Trimming cost V 4 bases and J 4 bases, with 14 bases left between them. The CDR3 covers 14 residues. Germline CDR1 and CDR2: SGHRS and YFSETQ. The CDR3 DNA reads TGCGCCAGCAGCGGGGGCCGGGTGGCAGAGACCCAGTACTTC. Protein sequence: CASSGGRVAETQYF.

The V and J genes are TRBV5-1 and TRBJ1-3; 8 bases agree with TRBD1. Germline values: CDR1 SGHRS, CDR2 YFSETQ. This CDR3 contains 16 residues. J was trimmed by 0 bases and V by 4 bases; bases with no gene match: 6. DNA for the CDR3: TGCGCCAGCAGCACCGGGACAGGACGCTCTGGAAACACCATATATTTT. Translation: CASSTGTGRSGNTIYF.

The genes are TRBV19 and TRBJ1-1; D uncertain. Germline CDR1 and CDR2: LNHDA and SQIVND (reference sequence). The length of the CDR3 is 14 residues. Trimming shortened V by 2 bases and J by 1 base, and 8 bases separated the two germline ends. The CDR3 nucleotides are TGTGCCAGTAGTATAACAGCCAAGAACACTGAAGCTTTCTTT. Translating it yields CASSITAKNTEAFF. The full variable domain, rest sourced from reference TRBV19 and TRBJ1-1, is DGGITQSPKYLFRKEGQNVTLSCEQNLNHDAMYWYRQDPGQGLRLIYYSQIVNDFQKGDIAEGYSVSREKKESFPLTVTSAQKNPTAFYLCASSITAKNTEAFFGQGTRLTVV.

This clone was counted only a few times. The chain's CDR3 is CASRSQTNTGELFF. CDR3 bases: TGCGCCAGCCGGAGCCAGACGAACACCGGGGAGCTGTTTTTT. The rearrangement joins TRBV5-1 to TRBJ2-2; D uncertain. V lost 7 bases to trimming and J lost 0 bases, with 10 bases between them. The CDR3 spans 14 residues. CDR1 and CDR2 (germline): SGHRS, YFSETQ.

The rearrangement links TRBV30 to TRBJ1-4, with TRBD1 as a possible D gene (5 bases). The germline gives CDR1 GTSNPN, CDR2 SVGIG (reference sequence). The CDR3 is made up of 12 amino acids. Between the trimmed V and J ends, which lost 7 bases and 4 bases, there was a span of 10 bases. In nucleotides, the CDR3 is TGTGCCTTGACAGTACTTAATGAAAAACTGTTTTTT. Amino acids: CALTVLNEKLFF.

The V call is TRBV10-3, the J call TRBJ2-7, with 9 bases that match TRBD1. The CDR3 spans 14 residues. The germline gives CDR1 ENHRY, CDR2 SYGVKD. Trimming cost V 6 bases and J 1 base; bases outside gene matches: 4. CDR3 sequence (DNA): TGTGCCATCAGGTCGACAGGGGGTTCCTACGAGCAGTACTTC. This translates into CAIRSTGGSYEQYF.

The rearrangement links TRBV18 to TRBJ1-6; 7 bases are a match to TRBD1. Germline V gene data show CDR1 as KGHSH and CDR2 as LQKENI. Trimming removed 5 bases from V and 0 bases from J; junction bases left unmatched: 16. The CDR3 covers 20 residues. The CDR3 coding sequence is TGTGCCAGCTCAACGGACAGGATGGGACTCTTGAGCTCCTATAATTCACCCCTCCACTTT. As protein: CASSTDRMGLLSSYNSPLHF.

This clone was found a few times. DNA of the CDR3: TGTGCCAGCAGTGGCAGGGGTGGCTACACCTTC. This translates into CASSGRGGYTF. The chain has TRBV28 and TRBJ1-2; a weak D match, TRBD1 (6 bases). CDR3 length: 11 amino acids. Trimming took 5 bases from V and 7 from J, leaving 8 bases between them. Germline V gene sequence: CDR1 MDHEN, CDR2 SYDVKM.

The chain uses TRBV7-2 and TRBJ2-3, with 14 nucleotides matching TRBD2. Germline-derived CDR1 and CDR2 are SGHTA and FQGNSA. The J segment lost 5 bases and the V segment lost 1 base, leaving 8 bases of the junction unmatched. The CDR3 sequence is 18 residues long. The CDR3 sequence is CASSLGLGLAGGGDTQYF. In DNA, the CDR3 is TGTGCCAGCAGCTTAGGACTAGGACTAGCGGGAGGAGGAGATACGCAGTATTTT.

This chain links TRBV30 with TRBJ1-4; 9 bases agree with TRBD1. V shed 3 bases and J 17 bases; nucleotides not matched to a gene: 16. Germline V gene data show CDR1 as GTSNPN and CDR2 as SVGIG (reference sequence). This CDR3 comprises 14 residues. The CDR3 loop is CAWSPPGQGAKCFF. Written as DNA, the CDR3 is TGTGCCTGGAGCCCCCCGGGACAGGGTGCCAAATGCTTTTTT.